The 24 T cell receptor beta chains listed next were all sequenced from one sample in a study of neoadjuvant anti-PD-1 for oral cavity cancer. As to time point: after neoadjuvant nivolumab, at surgical resection. Method: immunoSEQ multiplex PCR; TCRdb's copy keeps in-frame clones and lacks some. The top ten clones hold around 2.9% of a sample with about 13,000 clones, roughly two thirds of them seen once. This specimen was PBMCs, taken after nivolumab (anti-PD-1) treatment. The receptors derive from a person between 40 and 79 years old with oral cavity squamous cell carcinoma.

The rearrangement links TRBV11-2 to TRBJ2-7; D possibly corresponds to TRBD2 (5 bases). The V end was cut by 1 base, the J end by 1 base, with 11 bases between. Germline CDR1 and CDR2: SGHAT and FQNNGV. This CDR3 has 15 amino acids. The CDR3 region has the DNA TGTGCCAGCAGCTTAGGGCGGGTTAGGTCCTACGAGCAGTACTTC. The encoded protein is CASSLGRVRSYEQYF.

The V gene is TRBV4-1, the J gene TRBJ2-4; no clear D gene. The CDR3 has 17 residues. V was trimmed by 0 bases and J by 0 bases, leaving 12 bases between them. Per germline, CDR1 MGHRA and CDR2 YSYEKL. This chain's CDR3 is CASSQDETGLAKNIQYF. CDR3 DNA sequence: TGCGCCAGCAGCCAAGATGAGACGGGTCTAGCCAAAAACATTCAGTACTTC.

The chain employs TRBV5-1 and TRBJ1-1; weak D call: TRBD1 (5 bases). Germline V gene lookup returns CDR1 SGHRS and CDR2 YFSETQ. V was trimmed by 1 base and J by 3 bases, leaving 10 bases between them. This CDR3 contains 14 residues. CDR3 amino acids: CASSLNGGYTEAFF. The CDR3 DNA sequence: TGCGCCAGCAGCTTGAATGGGGGGTACACTGAAGCTTTCTTT.

This chain connects TRBV30 to TRBJ1-1, with TRBD1 identical over 9 bases. The J segment lost 10 bases and the V segment lost 0 bases, leaving 12 bases of the junction unmatched. This CDR3 is 15 amino acids long. The germline CDR1 and CDR2 sequences are GTSNPN and SVGIG (reference sequence). The CDR3 DNA reads as TGTGCCTGGAGTGTACGCCGGGACAGGGATGAACGAGCTTTCTTT. Its translation: CAWSVRRDRDERAFF.

The genes are TRBV25-1 and TRBJ2-3; D not resolved. This CDR3 spans 14 amino acids. Trimming took 5 bases from V and 6 from J, leaving 15 bases between them. Germline loops: CDR1 MGHDK, CDR2 SYGVNS. CDR3 region: CASSPLGRIDTQYF. The CDR3 region has the DNA TGTGCCAGCAGTCCGCTCGGACGGATTGATACGCAGTATTTT.

The chain joins TRBV29-1 to TRBJ1-2; D is ambiguous. Germline CDR1 is SQVTM and CDR2 is ANQGSEA. This CDR3 is built from 12 residues. V lost 3 bases to trimming and J lost 8 bases, with 13 bases between them. The CDR3 is CSVDMVTGGYTF. The CDR3, as DNA: TGCAGCGTTGATATGGTGACGGGCGGCTACACCTTC.

This clone was found a few times. The J gene is TRBJ2-1, the V gene TRBV5-1; TRBD2 matches at 10 bases. The V gene end was trimmed by 4 bases and the J gene end by 8 bases; junction bases not matched to a gene: 15. Germline V gene lookup returns CDR1 SGHRS and CDR2 YFSETQ. The CDR3 consists of 17 residues. The CDR3 loop is CASSPPNYSGRVDEQFF. CDR3 coding DNA: TGCGCCAGCAGCCCACCTAACTACAGCGGGAGGGTTGATGAGCAGTTCTTC.

The chain is built from TRBV29-1 and TRBJ1-4; D not resolved. The CDR3 is 13 amino acids. The V gene lost 0 bases and the J gene lost 10 bases, with 12 bases spanning the gap. Germline V lookup: CDR1 SQVTM, CDR2 ANQGSEA. The CDR3 region has the DNA TGCAGCGTTGAAGATGCCAGGCGGGGAAAACTGTTTTTT. Its protein product is CSVEDARRGKLFF.

Turning to this clone: This is likely a read error, given that the CDR3 carries no conserved phenylalanine or tryptophan at its end. No DNA is shown, since the ends of the CDR3 on it are uncertain; the CDR3 is the one TCRdb lists. The chain is built from TRBV30 and TRBJ1-1; the table gives TRBD1 as D, unverified against the DNA. Germline CDR1 GTSNPN, CDR2 SVGIG (reference sequence). The CDR3 is 11 amino acids in total, end residues counted. CDR3 in amino acids: CAWSVPPQGLI.

This chain uses TRBV5-1 with TRBJ2-2, with 8 bases matching TRBD2. V lost 5 bases and J lost 0; bases outside the gene matches: 6. The CDR3 extends over 16 amino acids. The germline gives CDR1 SGHRS, CDR2 YFSETQ. CDR3 DNA sequence: TGCGCCAGCAGAAGGGACGGGGGGGCGAACACCGGGGAGCTGTTTTTT. As protein: CASRRDGGANTGELFF.

The CDR3 bases are TGTGCCAGCAGTCGTGGGGACAGGGGACCGTACGAGCAGTACTTC. It translates to CASSRGDRGPYEQYF. The chain recombines TRBV6-5 with TRBJ2-7; 10 bases are a match to TRBD1. CDR1 is MNHEY and CDR2 is SVGAGI in the germline V gene. With V trimmed by 5 bases and J by 4 bases, 8 bases remained unmatched. The CDR3 runs to 15 residues.

This clone was seen more than once but under ten times. V gene TRBV11-2 combines with J gene TRBJ2-1; 8 bases are a match to TRBD1. Trimming at V came to 5 bases and at J to 5 bases, leaving 5 bases not matched to a gene. This CDR3 spans 14 amino acids. From germline, CDR1 is SGHAT and CDR2 FQNNGV. The CDR3 is CASSNPDRDNEQFF. For the CDR3, the DNA is TGTGCCAGCAGCAATCCGGACAGGGACAATGAGCAGTTCTTC.

The rearrangement joins TRBV20-1 to TRBJ1-1, with D unclear. The CDR3 is 11 residues long. The V end was cut by 1 base, the J end by 6 bases, with 6 bases between. Germline assignment: CDR1 DFQATT and CDR2 SNEGSKA (reference sequence). The CDR3 bases are TGCAGTGCTAGAGGGGGTTCTGAAGCTTTCTTT. The encoded protein is CSARGGSEAFF.

This clone is a singleton in its sample. This sequence joins TRBV5-1 and TRBJ2-3; 8 positions agree with TRBD1. Trimming cost V 2 bases and J 5 bases; bases outside gene matches: 13. CDR3 length: 17 amino acids. The germline V gene encodes CDR1 SGHRS and CDR2 YFSETQ. The CDR3 sequence is CASSFWTGNQLVDTQYF. For the CDR3, the DNA is TGCGCCAGCAGCTTTTGGACAGGGAATCAATTAGTAGATACGCAGTATTTT.

This clone has only a few counts. The chain carries TRBV7-9 and TRBJ1-1; no reliable D call. The CDR3 loop spans 14 amino acids. Between the trimmed V and J ends, which lost 6 bases and 0 bases, there was a span of 11 bases. In germline, CDR1 is SEHNR, CDR2 FQNEAQ (reference sequence). CDR3 amino acids: CASSIGPLNTEAFF. The CDR3 DNA reads TGTGCCAGCAGTATAGGCCCTTTGAACACTGAAGCTTTCTTT.

This sequence joins TRBV2 and TRBJ2-2; D might be TRBD1 (7 bases). Between the trimmed V and J ends, which lost 6 bases and 8 bases, there was a span of 13 bases. The germline V gene encodes CDR1 SNHLY and CDR2 FYNNEI. This CDR3 is built from 13 residues. For the CDR3, the DNA is TGTGCCAGCAGGGACAGGAGGGTAGGGGAGCTGTTTTTT. It encodes CASRDRRVGELFF.

The chain links TRBV7-9 to TRBJ2-7; D call uncertain. The CDR3 covers 14 residues. CDR1 and CDR2 from the germline V gene are SEHNR and FQNEAQ (reference sequence). V shed 5 bases and J shed 0 bases, with 11 bases lying between them. CDR3 DNA sequence: TGTGCCAGCAGCCCGGACCGCGCCTCCTACGAGCAGTACTTC. Protein product: CASSPDRASYEQYF.

This chain connects TRBV4-2 to TRBJ2-3; maybe TRBD1 (5 bases). The V gene's germline CDR1 is LGHNA and CDR2 YNFKEQ. V was cut by 0 bases and J by 8 bases, with 18 bases left in between. The CDR3 is 16 residues long. CDR3 amino acids: CASSQDQGPLSLTQYF. For the CDR3, the DNA is TGTGCCAGCAGCCAAGATCAGGGTCCTCTATCCCTTACGCAGTATTTT.

This chain uses TRBV13 with TRBJ2-1; 8 nucleotides align to TRBD1. Germline values: CDR1 PRHDT, CDR2 FYEKMQ (reference sequence). The CDR3 has 17 residues. V shed 4 bases, J shed 0 bases, and the junction held 8 bases outside the gene matches. CDR3 loop: CASSSNRDRLSYNEQFF. CDR3 bases: TGTGCCAGCAGCTCCAACCGGGACAGGCTCTCCTACAATGAGCAGTTCTTC.

The rearrangement joins TRBV6-5 to TRBJ2-7, with D maybe TRBD2 (6 bases). Trimming removed 6 bases at V and 7 bases at J, with 10 bases between. There are 11 residues in the CDR3. The germline V gene has CDR1 MNHEY and CDR2 SVGAGI. CDR3 coding DNA: TGTGCCAGCAGGCGGGGCGGGGAGCAGTACTTC. Protein sequence: CASRRGGEQYF.

The CDR3 nucleotides read TGTGCCAGCAGTTACTCTAGACAGGGTTATGGCTACACCTTC. Amino acid sequence: CASSYSRQGYGYTF. V is TRBV6-5 and J is TRBJ1-2; 7 positions agree with TRBD1. V shed 0 bases and J 5 bases; nucleotides not matched to a gene: 3. The CDR3 covers 14 residues. Germline CDR1 is MNHEY and CDR2 is SVGAGI.

V gene TRBV6-1 combines with J gene TRBJ2-1; D unclear. Trimming cost V 1 base and J 9 bases, with 7 bases left between them. The CDR3 is made up of 12 amino acids. CDR1 and CDR2 (germline): MNHNS, SASEGT. The CDR3 coding sequence is TGTGCCAGCAGTGAAGGGCTCGGTGAGCAGTTCTTC. This sequence encodes CASSEGLGEQFF.

The chain combines TRBV19 with TRBJ1-5, with D hard to call. The CDR3 contains 15 residues. V was cut by 5 bases and J by 13 bases, with 24 bases left in between. CDR1 is LNHDA, CDR2 SQIVND, per germline (reference sequence). CDR3 sequence reads: CASSFWSGSDQRQHF. For the CDR3, the DNA is TGTGCCAGTAGTTTTTGGTCGGGGTCGGATCAGAGGCAGCATTTT.

The V gene is TRBV2, the J gene TRBJ1-2; no clear D. CDR1 is SNHLY and CDR2 is FYNNEI in the germline V gene. The CDR3 spans 14 residues. V lost 6 bases to trimming and J lost 0 bases, with 11 bases between them. The CDR3 nucleotides read TGTGCCAGCAGACTTAGCCCCGCTAACTATGGCTACACCTTC. It specifies CASRLSPANYGYTF.